The present TCR beta chain was sequenced within a study of T cell changes during pregnancy in multiple sclerosis. TCRdb's table, derived via immunoSEQ multiplex PCR, lists solely in-frame clones and lacks some. The sample has under 55,000 clones; around 92% are singletons. This clone was counted a single time. The V gene end was trimmed by 0 bases and the J gene end by 2 bases; junction bases not matched to a gene: 4. The CDR3 is made up of 16 amino acids. Germline CDR1 LGHNA, CDR2 YSLEER. V usage is TRBV4-3 and J usage is TRBJ2-3, with 8 bases aligning to TRBD2. The input for sequencing was CD4+ T cells from peripheral blood mononuclear cells, taken in the third trimester of pregnancy. The sequence was obtained from a female donor with multiple sclerosis, enrolled in a pregnancy study. This CDR3 reads CASSQESSGATDTQYF. In DNA form, the CDR3 reads TGCGCCAGCAGCCAAGAGAGTAGCGGGGCCACAGATACGCAGTATTTT.